This T cell receptor (beta chain) was sequenced in a study of human T cells and chemical hapten exposure. MiXCR, applied by TCRdb to the RACE reads, yields one record per CDR3 protein. The sample shows roughly 250,000 distinct CDR3 sequences, around 9.3% of them seen only once. The table lists this clonotype with a few counts. V trimming: 2 bases; J trimming: 4 bases; junction bases outside the gene matches: 6. Germline values: CDR1 MNHEY, CDR2 SVGAGI. CDR3 length: 15 amino acids. Time point denoted: pre-sensitization, week 0. This sample's treatment: therapeutic diphenylcyclopropenone sensitization with weekly scalp DPC.

The receptor was isolated from a woman aged 40 to 55 with alopecia areata. Some clones in this sample may be carry-over from other donors' samples. V usage is TRBV6-5 and J usage is TRBJ2-7; 9 bases fit TRBD2. The input for sequencing was whole blood, taken in connection with sensitization to the hapten diphenylcyclopropenone (DPC). This CDR3 is CASSYGGRAVYEQYF. The CDR3, as DNA: TGTGCCAGCAGTTACGGCGGGAGGGCCGTATACGAGCAGTACTTC.